A selection of T cell receptor beta chains follows, all from one sample in a study of T cell responses to AZD1222 COVID-19 vaccine. TCRdb's copy holds only in-frame clones and misses some; the assay was immunoSEQ multiplex PCR. The profile shows approximately 150,000 clones, approximately 90% of them singletons. Specimen: peripheral blood, collected 28 days after the second AZD1222 dose. These receptors all come from an adult who received the AZD1222 COVID-19 vaccine. CDR3s include the opening cysteine and the closing phenylalanine or tryptophan.

V gene	J gene	CDR3 protein
TRBV6-6	TRBJ2-7	CASSYSRLVAVYEQYF
TRBV7-2	TRBJ2-1	CASSLRHTTLAYNEQFF
TRBV11-2	TRBJ2-7	CASSLPGGYEQYF
TRBV14	TRBJ1-4	CASSPFEWTPQFF
TRBV4-3	TRBJ1-1	CASSQERRRDSMNTEAFF
TRBV28	TRBJ2-5	CASSYGLAGETQYF
TRBV9	TRBJ2-7	CASSVLEGYEQYF
TRBV11-3	TRBJ2-1	CASSSPSVSYNEQFF
TRBV15	TRBJ2-7	CATSRDPSYEQYF
TRBV6-2/TRBV6-3	TRBJ1-5	CASSYSIAWGNQPQHF
TRBV15	TRBJ1-1	CATSRDHRTRNTEAFF
TRBV5-1	TRBJ1-1	CATATGQVNTEAFF
TRBV27	TRBJ1-1	CASSPQDGGMTPNEAFF
TRBV7-6	TRBJ2-6	CASSSAGGAGANVLTF
TRBV19	TRBJ2-1	CASSIEGTSRNEQFF
TRBV9	TRBJ1-5	CASSPRSNQPQHF
TRBV9	TRBJ2-7	CASSFSEPFYEQYF
TRBV3-1/TRBV3-2	TRBJ1-2	CASSPALGLLPYTF
TRBV9	TRBJ2-2	CASSGRKHTGELFF
TRBV28	TRBJ2-6	CAIGRLAGANVLTF
TRBV27	TRBJ1-2	CASRTGGSYGYTF
TRBV7-9	TRBJ2-7	CASSLRGGTYEQYF
TRBV29-1	TRBJ1-5	CSVAGTGGDQPQHF
TRBV5-1	TRBJ2-5	CASALDLNSVETQYF
TRBV29-1	TRBJ2-7	CSVEGTSYEQYF
TRBV2	TRBJ1-4	CASSEALVGEKLFF
TRBV4-3	TRBJ2-2	CASSQFKGIGFLNTGELFF
TRBV9	TRBJ2-1	CASSAGGTYNEQFF
TRBV14	TRBJ2-3	CASSQGETSTDTQYF
TRBV15	TRBJ1-2	CATSRDLTGRDYGYTF
TRBV2	TRBJ2-6	CASSETGAGANVLTF
TRBV19	TRBJ1-1	CASSATRNTEAFF
TRBV4-3	TRBJ1-4	CASSPGGVREKLFF
TRBV28	TRBJ1-4	CASSSPGQHNEKLFF
TRBV4-3	TRBJ1-2	CASSQKMGTVSIGYTF
TRBV5-5	TRBJ2-7	CASSPGAAPYEQYF
TRBV27	TRBJ2-2	CASSLRPGTGELFF
TRBV5-6	TRBJ1-2	CASSLVGVGHGYTF
TRBV24-1	TRBJ1-5	CATSGGQVDQPQHF
TRBV3-1/TRBV3-2	TRBJ2-5	CASSQEGTGGETQYF
TRBV19	TRBJ2-3	CASSSTGRTDTQYF
TRBV29-1	TRBJ1-1	CSAGQSNTEAFF
TRBV11-3	TRBJ1-3	CASSDRSSGNTIYF
TRBV18	TRBJ1-1	CASSPPSRGTAFF
TRBV28	TRBJ1-5	CASSLTAPDSQPQHF
TRBV2	TRBJ1-1	CASGTGGNAEAFF
TRBV5-4	TRBJ2-7	CASGKGPYEQYF
TRBV28	TRBJ1-3	CASTFSGHLSGNTIYF